This T cell receptor beta chain was captured by sequencing in a study of T cell repertoires in cytomegalovirus infection. Study-wide background: Public signatures in TCR beta pointed to CMV infection and matching HLA type. Broader study findings: CMV-specific HLA-C-restricted TCR beta clonotypes dominated the ex vivo response.

TCRdb re-derived calls from the reads in MiXCR, one entry per CDR3 protein. The sample has some 940,000 distinct CDR3 sequences; roughly 30% are singletons. Comments on this clonotype: The antigen is unknown.

Per germline, CDR1 SGHAT and CDR2 FQNNGV. The CDR3 is 14 residues long. V was cut by 4 bases and J by 5 bases, with 14 bases left in between. The source was cultured CD8+ T cells from PBMCs, collected from culture after CMV antigen stimulation. The gene calls are TRBV11-2 and TRBJ1-2; a weak D match, TRBD1 (5 bases). This clonotype was sampled from a human donor in good health (CMV status not recorded). Some clones in this sample may be carry-over from other donors' samples. The CDR3 reads CASSSEAGYYGYTF. CDR3 DNA: TGTGCCAGCAGCTCTGAGGCAGGGTATTATGGCTACACCTTC.